The rows below give T cell receptor beta chains drawn from one sample of a study of blood T cell repertoires in COVID-19. The protocol was immunoSEQ multiplex PCR, while the TCRdb copy is restricted to in-frame clones and leaves out a portion. The data show approximately 70,000 clones, around nine tenths seen once. The sample consisted of peripheral blood. Receptors were obtained from a woman aged 60-70 years with acute or convalescent COVID-19. Each CDR3 is given with its conserved first and last residue. D genes are given only for firm matches. The listing skips clone size in some rows; elsewhere it reads once, few, many or a size class.

CDR3aa: CASSLGDRGYTEAFF
CDR3nt: TGTGCCAGCAGCTTGGGGGACAGGGGCTACACTGAAGCTTTCTTT
j_gene: TRBJ1-1
v_gene: TRBV5-5
d_gene: TRBD1
abundance: .

CDR3aa: CASSKNPGTGFGEKLFF
CDR3nt: TGTGCCAGCAGCAAAAACCCCGGGACAGGGTTTGGGGAAAAACTGTTTTTT
j_gene: TRBJ1-4
v_gene: TRBV7-6
d_gene: TRBD1
abundance: .

CDR3aa: CASSLDFVFEQFF
CDR3nt: TGTGCCAGCAGCTTAGATTTCGTATTTGAGCAGTTCTTC
j_gene: TRBJ2-1
v_gene: TRBV11-2
d_gene: .
abundance: .

CDR3aa: CASSQERLIRYNEQFF
CDR3nt: TGTGCCAGCAGCCAGGAGCGCCTCATCCGATACAATGAGCAGTTCTTC
j_gene: TRBJ2-1
v_gene: TRBV4-2
d_gene: .
abundance: .

CDR3aa: CASETESYGYTF
CDR3nt: TGTGCCAGCGAGACAGAAAGCTATGGCTACACCTTC
j_gene: TRBJ1-2
v_gene: TRBV19
d_gene: .
abundance: .

CDR3aa: CATSSPDRGGYTF
CDR3nt: TGTGCCACCAGCTCCCCGGACAGGGGGGGCTACACCTTC
j_gene: TRBJ1-2
v_gene: TRBV15
d_gene: TRBD1
abundance: .

CDR3aa: CASSDSNSPLHF
CDR3nt: TGTGCCAGCAGTGACTCCAATTCACCCCTCCACTTT
j_gene: TRBJ1-6
v_gene: TRBV2
d_gene: .
abundance: .

CDR3aa: CASSMQTGQLFF
CDR3nt: TGTGCCAGTAGTATGCAGACAGGGCAACTGTTTTTT
j_gene: TRBJ1-4
v_gene: TRBV19
d_gene: TRBD1
abundance: .

CDR3aa: CASRPGLAIDTQYF
CDR3nt: TGTGCCAGCAGGCCGGGACTAGCGATAGATACGCAGTATTTT
j_gene: TRBJ2-3
v_gene: TRBV7-2
d_gene: TRBD2
abundance: .

CDR3aa: CASSYWKSGRQFF
CDR3nt: TGTGCCAGCAGTTACTGGAAATCAGGGCGGCAGTTCTTC
j_gene: TRBJ2-1
v_gene: TRBV6-2/TRBV6-3
d_gene: .
abundance: .

CDR3aa: CAIKPEDTAYGYTF
CDR3nt: TGTGCCATCAAACCCGAGGACACAGCTTATGGCTACACCTTC
j_gene: TRBJ1-2
v_gene: TRBV10-3
d_gene: .
abundance: .

CDR3aa: CASSQDSGQNYGYTF
CDR3nt: TGTGCCAGCAGCCAAGATTCGGGACAGAATTATGGCTACACCTTC
j_gene: TRBJ1-2
v_gene: TRBV4-2
d_gene: TRBD1
abundance: .

CDR3aa: CASSPLEEQFF
CDR3nt: TGTGCCAGCAGCCCCCTCGAGGAGCAGTTCTTC
j_gene: TRBJ2-1
v_gene: TRBV7-9
d_gene: .
abundance: once

CDR3aa: CASSFGLDDTQYF
CDR3nt: TGTGCCAGCAGCTTCGGACTAGACGATACGCAGTATTTT
j_gene: TRBJ2-3
v_gene: TRBV7-6
d_gene: TRBD2
abundance: .

CDR3aa: CASRLIATSTDTQYF
CDR3nt: TGTGCCAGTAGGCTGATTGCCACTAGCACAGATACGCAGTATTTT
j_gene: TRBJ2-3
v_gene: TRBV19
d_gene: .
abundance: .

CDR3aa: CASTEGQGRTEKLFF
CDR3nt: TGTGCCAGCACCGAAGGACAGGGGAGGACAGAAAAACTGTTTTTT
j_gene: TRBJ1-4
v_gene: TRBV28
d_gene: TRBD1
abundance: few

CDR3aa: CASRPTGLNTGELFF
CDR3nt: TGTGCCAGCAGACCGACAGGATTGAACACCGGGGAGCTGTTTTTT
j_gene: TRBJ2-2
v_gene: TRBV6-5
d_gene: .
abundance: .

CDR3aa: CASSLSGTGGEKLFF
CDR3nt: TGCGCCAGCAGCTTGTCAGGGACAGGGGGAGAAAAACTGTTTTTT
j_gene: TRBJ1-4
v_gene: TRBV5-1
d_gene: TRBD1
abundance: .

CDR3aa: CASRNRGGESPLHF
CDR3nt: TGTGCCAGCAGGAACAGGGGTGGTGAGTCACCCCTCCACTTT
j_gene: TRBJ1-6
v_gene: TRBV5-6
d_gene: TRBD1
abundance: .

CDR3aa: CASSYAVPGIADTQYF
CDR3nt: TGCGCCAGCAGCTATGCAGTCCCGGGGATCGCAGATACGCAGTATTTT
j_gene: TRBJ2-3
v_gene: TRBV5-1
d_gene: .
abundance: .

CDR3aa: CASSNRGISPDTQYF
CDR3nt: TGTGCCAGTAGTAATAGGGGGATCTCCCCAGATACGCAGTATTTT
j_gene: TRBJ2-3
v_gene: TRBV19
d_gene: .
abundance: .

CDR3aa: CASSQAPGDQPQHF
CDR3nt: TGCGCCAGCAGCCAAGCTCCAGGGGATCAGCCCCAGCATTTT
j_gene: TRBJ1-5
v_gene: TRBV4-1
d_gene: .
abundance: .

CDR3aa: CASSPRDRHTGELFF
CDR3nt: TGTGCCAGCAGCCCCAGGGACAGACACACCGGGGAGCTGTTTTTT
j_gene: TRBJ2-2
v_gene: TRBV3-1/TRBV3-2
d_gene: TRBD1
abundance: .

CDR3aa: CASSQVGLARETQYF
CDR3nt: TGCGCCAGCAGCCAAGTGGGACTAGCCCGGGAGACCCAGTACTTC
j_gene: TRBJ2-5
v_gene: TRBV4-1
d_gene: TRBD2
abundance: .

CDR3aa: CASSQAQGRVSPLHF
CDR3nt: TGTGCCAGCAGCCAAGCCCAGGGCAGGGTCTCACCCCTCCACTTT
j_gene: TRBJ1-6
v_gene: TRBV4-2
d_gene: .
abundance: once

CDR3aa: CASSLVAGTDTQYF
CDR3nt: TGCGCCAGCAGCTTAGTAGCGGGCACAGATACGCAGTATTTT
j_gene: TRBJ2-3
v_gene: TRBV5-1
d_gene: .
abundance: .

CDR3aa: CASTPLRTDTQYF
CDR3nt: TGTGCCAGCACCCCCCTTCGCACAGATACGCAGTATTTT
j_gene: TRBJ2-3
v_gene: TRBV12-3/TRBV12-4
d_gene: .
abundance: .

CDR3aa: CASSQMAGDTEAFF
CDR3nt: TGTGCCAGCAGCCAGATGGCGGGTGACACTGAAGCTTTCTTT
j_gene: TRBJ1-1
v_gene: TRBV3-1/TRBV3-2
d_gene: .
abundance: many

CDR3aa: CASSQTVTGAGSPLHF
CDR3nt: TGTGCCAGCAGCCAAACAGTGACAGGGGCGGGTTCACCCCTCCACTTT
j_gene: TRBJ1-6
v_gene: TRBV9
d_gene: TRBD1
abundance: .

CDR3aa: CASSVDLTGHNSPLHF
CDR3nt: TGTGCCAGCAGCGTTGATCTAACAGGGCATAATTCACCCCTCCACTTT
j_gene: TRBJ1-6
v_gene: TRBV9
d_gene: .
abundance: once

CDR3aa: CATSDPGTGAYNEQFF
CDR3nt: TGTGCCACCAGTGATCCCGGGACAGGGGCCTACAATGAGCAGTTCTTC
j_gene: TRBJ2-1
v_gene: TRBV24-1
d_gene: TRBD1
abundance: once

CDR3aa: CASREGLAGIEQFF
CDR3nt: TGTGCCAGCAGAGAAGGACTAGCGGGAATTGAGCAGTTCTTC
j_gene: TRBJ2-1
v_gene: TRBV6-1
d_gene: TRBD2
abundance: .

CDR3aa: CASSLDRGGAGELFF
CDR3nt: TGCGCCAGCAGCCTGGACCGGGGGGGGGCCGGGGAGCTGTTTTTT
j_gene: TRBJ2-2
v_gene: TRBV5-1
d_gene: TRBD2
abundance: .

CDR3aa: CAIRTTGETEAFF
CDR3nt: TGTGCCATCAGAACGACAGGGGAGACTGAAGCTTTCTTT
j_gene: TRBJ1-1
v_gene: TRBV10-3
d_gene: TRBD1
abundance: .

CDR3aa: CATSQGAKNIQYF
CDR3nt: TGTGCCACCTCGCAGGGGGCCAAAAACATTCAGTACTTC
j_gene: TRBJ2-4
v_gene: TRBV18
d_gene: .
abundance: once

CDR3aa: CASSPLPTGSNTGELFF
CDR3nt: TGTGCCAGCTCACCACTTCCGACAGGGTCGAACACCGGGGAGCTGTTTTTT
j_gene: TRBJ2-2
v_gene: TRBV18
d_gene: TRBD1
abundance: few

CDR3aa: CASSVAGGNNEKLFF
CDR3nt: TGTGCCAGCAGCGTAGCTGGGGGGAATAATGAAAAACTGTTTTTT
j_gene: TRBJ1-4
v_gene: TRBV9
d_gene: .
abundance: .

CDR3aa: CASSRDRGHSDTQYF
CDR3nt: TGCGCCAGCAGCCGGGACAGGGGGCATTCAGATACGCAGTATTTT
j_gene: TRBJ2-3
v_gene: TRBV5-1
d_gene: TRBD1
abundance: .

CDR3aa: CASSTRAGDNEQFF
CDR3nt: TGTGCCAGCAGTACGAGAGCGGGAGACAATGAGCAGTTCTTC
j_gene: TRBJ2-1
v_gene: TRBV28
d_gene: TRBD2
abundance: .

CDR3aa: CASSNLESNTEAFF
CDR3nt: TGTGCCAGCAGCAACTTGGAGTCGAACACTGAAGCTTTCTTT
j_gene: TRBJ1-1
v_gene: TRBV3-1/TRBV3-2
d_gene: .
abundance: .

CDR3aa: CAARRGEKLFF
CDR3nt: TGTGCCGCCCGGAGAGGGGAAAAACTGTTTTTT
j_gene: TRBJ1-4
v_gene: TRBV28
d_gene: .
abundance: .

CDR3aa: CASRRRGGDTEAFF
CDR3nt: TGTGCCAGTAGGCGCAGGGGTGGGGACACTGAAGCTTTCTTT
j_gene: TRBJ1-1
v_gene: TRBV19
d_gene: .
abundance: .

CDR3aa: CASSQEGHGRGAPRETQYF
CDR3nt: TGCGCCAGCAGCCAAGAAGGCCACGGACGGGGGGCTCCCCGAGAGACCCAGTACTTC
j_gene: TRBJ2-5
v_gene: TRBV4-1
d_gene: .
abundance: .

CDR3aa: CASSQEGGATQYF
CDR3nt: TGTGCCAGCAGCCAAGAAGGGGGAGCGACCCAGTACTTC
j_gene: TRBJ2-5
v_gene: TRBV14
d_gene: .
abundance: few

CDR3aa: CASSSRPGQNSPLHF
CDR3nt: TGTGCCAGCAGCTCACGCCCGGGACAGAATTCACCCCTCCACTTT
j_gene: TRBJ1-6
v_gene: TRBV11-2
d_gene: TRBD1
abundance: .